The clone carrying this TCR beta chain is a singleton in its sample. The data were obtained in a study of T cell responses to AZD1222 COVID-19 vaccine. V was trimmed by 4 bases and J by 2 bases, leaving 15 bases between them. Per germline, CDR1 SGHNT and CDR2 YYREEE (reference sequence). The CDR3 covers 15 residues. The data were produced by immunoSEQ multiplex PCR, yet TCRdb's version contains in-frame clones alone and is incomplete. This sample yields approximately 93,000 clones, of which approximately 89% are seen a single time; roughly 5.3% belongs to the top ten. The V gene is TRBV5-4, the J gene TRBJ2-5; D gene uncertain. Sequencing used peripheral blood, obtained 28 days after the second AZD1222 dose. The TCR sequence derives from an adult who received the AZD1222 COVID-19 vaccine. In DNA form, the CDR3 reads TGTGCCAGCAGCCCTGCTACAAGGGATCAAGAGACCCAGTACTTC. As protein: CASSPATRDQETQYF.